Each of the 23 T cell receptor beta chains below was sequenced from the same sample in a study of T cells in women clearing cervical HPV infection. Generated by immunoSEQ multiplex PCR, the TCRdb table keeps only in-frame clones and is missing some. This sample's table has roughly 12,000 clones. The specimen was blood buffy coat. These receptors originate from a woman aged 18 to 75 with a cervical HPV16 infection that either progressed to CIN3+ or cleared (not recorded which).

On this clone: The CDR3 end is not reached by the read, which stops 3 residues before it; the germline J gene fills it in. The V call is TRBV20-1, the J call TRBJ2-2; 7 bases fit TRBD1. In germline, CDR1 is DFQATT, CDR2 SNEGSKA (reference sequence). Germline trimming cut 5 bases from V and 7 bases from J; bases unmatched to any gene: 10. The length of the CDR3 is 14 residues. CDR3 sequence reads: CSAETGSANGELFF. The covered CDR3 bases are TGCAGTGCTGAGACAGGGAGCGCTAACGGGGAG.

As regards this clone: The CDR3 extends 3 residues past the end of the read, so its final part is completed from the germline J gene. The rearrangement links TRBV18 to TRBJ2-4, with a tentative D call TRBD1 (6 bases). Germline-derived CDR1 and CDR2 are KGHSH and LQKENI. Between the trimmed V and J ends, which lost 1 base and 0 bases, there was a span of 10 bases. This CDR3 contains 16 residues. The CDR3 here is CASSPLDSLAKNIQYF. Incomplete CDR3 DNA: TGTGCCAGCTCACCACTGGACAGTCTAGCCAAAAACATT.

As concerns this clone: From the germline J gene comes the end of the CDR3, since the read stops 3 residues before it. The chain joins TRBV7-9 to TRBJ2-2, with a possible D match to TRBD1 (5 bases). The CDR3 length is 12 residues. The germline V gene has CDR1 SEHNR and CDR2 FQNEAQ (reference sequence). CDR3 residues: CASSLDTSPLFF. CDR3 DNA (partial): TGTGCCAGCAGCTTGGACACCTCACCG.

Comment on this clone: The read terminates 3 residues before the CDR3 end, so the remaining end is supplied by the germline J gene. The rearrangement joins TRBV5-5 to TRBJ2-7, with D maybe TRBD1 (5 bases). CDR1 SGHKS and CDR2 YYEKEE come from the germline V gene (reference sequence). Trimming took 0 bases from V and 2 from J, leaving 9 bases between them. The CDR3 spans 14 residues. This CDR3 is CASSLGRVAYEQYF. CDR3 DNA (partial): TGTGCCAGCAGCTTGGGCAGGGTGGCCTACGAG.

Comments on this clone: The CDR3 is cut off 3 residues early in the read; its end comes from the germline J gene. The rearrangement links TRBV30 to TRBJ2-2; 8 bases are shared with TRBD2. V was clipped by 8 bases and J by 7 bases; unmatched bases: 24. The length of the CDR3 is 18 residues. Germline values: CDR1 GTSNPN, CDR2 SVGIG (reference sequence). The sequenced part of the CDR3 DNA is TGTGCCGGGGGGCTCGGGCTCCGGGGACTAGGTTCTATCGGGGAG. Encoded protein: CAGGLGLRGLGSIGE. The CDR3, in full, reads CAGGLGLRGLGSIGELFF.

Note on this clone: The read ends 3 residues before the CDR3 terminus; that terminus is restored from the germline J gene. The J gene is TRBJ1-1, the V gene TRBV7-9; D gene unclear. The CDR3 has 13 amino acids. Germline assignment: CDR1 SEHNR and CDR2 FQNEAQ (reference sequence). The CDR3 loop reads CASSLGTAGEAFF. CDR3 DNA, as far as it was read: TGTGCCAGCAGCTTAGGAACGGCCGGGGAA.

In the case of this clone: The read stops 3 residues short of the end of the CDR3; the missing end is completed from the germline J gene. V gene TRBV19 combines with J gene TRBJ2-7, with 9 bases that match TRBD1. V shed 4 bases and J 4 bases; nucleotides not matched to a gene: 8. CDR1 is LNHDA and CDR2 is SQIVND in the germline V gene (reference sequence). This CDR3 is built from 15 residues. CDR3 protein: CASSTATGGAYEQYF. The DNA read from the CDR3 is TGTGCCAGTAGTACTGCGACAGGGGGTGCATACGAG.

The CDR3 loop is CAWDRGLAQETQYF. CDR3 bases read: TGTGCCTGGGACAGGGGTCTTGCCCAAGAGACC. The chain joins TRBV30 to TRBJ2-5, with TRBD1 matching 8 bases. Read coverage stops 3 residues before the CDR3 terminus; the germline J gene supplies the remainder. This CDR3 contains 14 residues. CDR1 GTSNPN and CDR2 SVGIG come from the germline V gene (reference sequence). V lost 5 bases and J lost 1; bases outside the gene matches: 6.

With respect to this clone: The read gets to within 3 residues of the CDR3 end, and the germline J gene fills in the rest. The chain links TRBV5-1 to TRBJ2-7, with 8 bases identical to TRBD1. CDR1 and CDR2 (germline): SGHRS, YFSETQ. V lost 0 bases and J lost 2; bases outside the gene matches: 10. CDR3 length: 17 amino acids. CDR3: CASSLGVVGQETYEQYF. The part of the CDR3 DNA that was read is TGCGCCAGCAGCTTGGGAGTGGTGGGACAGGAGACCTACGAG.

As to this clone: The missing CDR3 end, 3 residues past where the read stops, is filled in from the germline J gene. The chain carries TRBV18 and TRBJ1-4, with 8 nucleotides matching TRBD1. From germline, CDR1 is KGHSH and CDR2 LQKENI. CDR3 length: 14 residues. The CDR3 is CASSPTGDNSPLFF. The sequenced CDR3 bases are TGTGCCAGCTCCCCGACAGGGGACAATTCACCA.

Of note for this clone: From the germline J gene comes the end of the CDR3, since the read stops 3 residues before it. V usage is TRBV7-9 and J usage is TRBJ2-1; D is ambiguous. V lost 10 bases and J 8 bases, leaving 12 bases between the germline ends. The CDR3 is 11 amino acids. Germline-derived CDR1 and CDR2 are SEHNR and FQNEAQ (reference sequence). CDR3 residues: CATQFSDEQFF. The sequenced CDR3 bases are TGTGCCACCCAATTCTCGGATGAG.

As concerns this clone: The read gets to within 3 residues of the CDR3 end, and the germline J gene fills in the rest. The V gene is TRBV6-1, the J gene TRBJ2-7, with 9 bases identical to TRBD1. The germline V gene has CDR1 MNHNS and CDR2 SASEGT. This CDR3 is built from 15 residues. V lost 2 bases, J lost 1 base, and 3 bases stayed unmatched. Incomplete CDR3 DNA: TGTGCCAGCAGTGAACCGGGACAGGGATCCTACGAG. Its translation is CASSEPGQGSYE. The CDR3 in its entirety is CASSEPGQGSYEQYF.

Concerning this clone: Read data end 3 residues before the CDR3 end; the end is taken from the germline J gene. The chain carries TRBV10-3 and TRBJ2-1; perhaps TRBD1 as D (8 bases). Trimming shortened V by 2 bases and J by 9 bases, and 23 bases separated the two germline ends. From germline, CDR1 is ENHRY and CDR2 SYGVKD. The CDR3 extends over 17 amino acids. The CDR3 reads CAISEGDFGQGGREQFF. The sequenced CDR3 bases are TGTGCCATCAGTGAGGGCGACTTTGGACAGGGAGGGCGTGAG.

As for this clone: Read data end 3 residues before the CDR3 end; the end is taken from the germline J gene. The chain combines TRBV30 with TRBJ1-2; 10 bases line up with TRBD1. The CDR3 spans 15 residues. CDR1 and CDR2 from the germline V gene are GTSNPN and SVGIG (reference sequence). CDR3 DNA, as far as it was read: TGTGCCTGGAGTGGAGACAGGGGGCTTCTCCCCGGC. Its protein is CAWSGDRGLLPG. The entire CDR3 reads CAWSGDRGLLPGYTF. Full variable domain (rest looked up from reference TRBV30 and TRBJ1-2): SQTIHQWPATLVQPVGSPLSLECTVEGTSNPNLYWYRQAAGRGLQLLFYSVGIGQISSEVPQNLSASRPQDRQFILSSKKLLLSDSGFYLCAWSGDRGLLPGYTFGSGTRLTVV.

In the case of this clone: The read comes to an end 3 residues before the CDR3 does, leaving the germline J gene to fill in the end. This chain joins TRBV7-9 and TRBJ2-3, with 11 nucleotides matching TRBD1. The CDR3 covers 15 residues. Germline V lookup: CDR1 SEHNR, CDR2 FQNEAQ (reference sequence). Partial CDR3 DNA: TGTGCCAGCAGCCAAGGGACAGGGGGAGGGCAGCCG. It encodes CASSQGTGGGQP. The entire CDR3 protein is CASSQGTGGGQPQYF. The complete variable domain, with remaining parts taken from reference TRBV7-9 and TRBJ2-3, reads DTGVSQNPRHKITKRGQNVTFRCDPISEHNRLYWYRQTLGQGPEFLTYFQNEAQLEKSRLLSDRFSAERPKGSFSTLEIQRTEQGDSAMYLCASSQGTGGGQPQYFGPGTRLTVL.

To note about this clone: The CDR3 goes on 3 residues after the read ends, and that part is filled in from the germline J gene. The chain recombines TRBV30 with TRBJ2-1; TRBD1 agrees at 9 bases. The CDR3 sequence is 15 residues long. V lost 3 bases to trimming and J lost 6 bases; unmatched junction nucleotides: 9. The germline gives CDR1 GTSNPN, CDR2 SVGIG (reference sequence). The CDR3 DNA, read in part, is TGTGCCTGGAGGGATGGGACAGGGCCCTTCAATGAG. This gives the protein CAWRDGTGPFNE. The whole CDR3 protein is CAWRDGTGPFNEQFF.

Points on this clone: The CDR3 is cut off 3 residues early in the read; its end comes from the germline J gene. This chain connects TRBV6-2 or TRBV6-3 to TRBJ1-5; D is unresolved. Germline V gene sequence: CDR1 MNHEY, CDR2 SVGEGT. The CDR3 is 13 amino acids. The V gene lost 9 bases and the J gene lost 3 bases, with 12 bases spanning the gap. CDR3 DNA (partial): TGTGCCAGTTCAACAGACTACAATCAGCCC. It translates to CASSTDYNQP. The entire CDR3 sequence reads CASSTDYNQPQHF.

Worth noting for this clone: The read halts 3 residues ahead of the CDR3 end, with the missing end drawn from the germline J gene. This sequence joins TRBV7-9 and TRBJ2-2; D perhaps matches TRBD1 (5 bases). Per germline, CDR1 SEHNR and CDR2 FQNEAQ (reference sequence). V dropped 5 bases and J dropped 4 bases, with 11 bases sitting between them. The CDR3 contains 14 residues. CDR3 bases read: TGTGCCAGCAGCACAAAGGGGTTCACCGGGGAG. Protein sequence: CASSTKGFTGE. The CDR3 in full is CASSTKGFTGELFF.

As regards this clone: The CDR3 is cut off 3 residues early in the read; its end comes from the germline J gene. This chain uses TRBV7-8 with TRBJ2-1, with D possibly matching TRBD2 (6 bases). The CDR3 spans 12 residues. The germline V gene has CDR1 SGHVS and CDR2 FQNEAQ. Trimming removed 5 bases at V and 9 bases at J, with 11 bases between. Partial CDR3 DNA: TGTGCCAGCAGCGCAGGAGGGGCTGAG. Translating it yields CASSAGGAE. The whole CDR3 region reads CASSAGGAEQFF.

Concerning this clone: The sequence runs out 3 residues before the end of the CDR3; the remainder is reconstructed from the germline J gene. The rearrangement links TRBV7-9 to TRBJ1-2; D gene uncertain. This CDR3 spans 12 amino acids. Germline values: CDR1 SEHNR, CDR2 FQNEAQ (reference sequence). The CDR3 here is CASSLVSYDYTF. The sequenced part of the CDR3 DNA is TGTGCCAGCAGCTTAGTCTCCTACGAC.

A word on this clone: The CDR3 is cut off 3 residues early in the read; its end comes from the germline J gene. The chain recombines TRBV7-2 with TRBJ1-2, with a possible D match to TRBD1 (6 bases). This CDR3 has 13 amino acids. Germline values: CDR1 SGHTA, CDR2 FQGNSA. V dropped 1 base and J dropped 4 bases, with 7 bases sitting between them. The CDR3 bases that were read are TGTGCCAGCAGCTTAGTGGGGGCCTATGGC. Protein product: CASSLVGAYG. The complete CDR3 protein is CASSLVGAYGYTF.

CDR3 DNA (partial): TGTGCCAGCGGCAAGGGGATCGGAGACAATGAG. Encoded protein: CASGKGIGDNE. The entire CDR3 protein is CASGKGIGDNEQFF. The chain joins TRBV7-2 to TRBJ2-1; tentatively, D is TRBD1 (5 bases). The read stops 3 residues short of the end of the CDR3; the missing end is completed from the germline J gene. From germline, CDR1 is SGHTA and CDR2 FQGNSA. Between the trimmed V and J ends, which lost 8 bases and 5 bases, there was a span of 16 bases. The CDR3 has 14 residues.

As concerns this clone: Read data end 3 residues before the CDR3 end; the end is taken from the germline J gene. J is TRBJ2-1 and V is TRBV2; the match to TRBD2 covers 15 bases. This CDR3 spans 19 amino acids. Looked up from germline, CDR1 is SNHLY and CDR2 is FYNNEI. J lost 8 bases, V lost 0 bases, and 11 bases had no gene match. The sequenced CDR3 bases are TGTGCCAGCAGTGAAGCGGACCCTTGGACTAGCGGGGGGGGGTATGAG. It specifies CASSEADPWTSGGGYE. The CDR3 as a whole reads CASSEADPWTSGGGYEQFF.